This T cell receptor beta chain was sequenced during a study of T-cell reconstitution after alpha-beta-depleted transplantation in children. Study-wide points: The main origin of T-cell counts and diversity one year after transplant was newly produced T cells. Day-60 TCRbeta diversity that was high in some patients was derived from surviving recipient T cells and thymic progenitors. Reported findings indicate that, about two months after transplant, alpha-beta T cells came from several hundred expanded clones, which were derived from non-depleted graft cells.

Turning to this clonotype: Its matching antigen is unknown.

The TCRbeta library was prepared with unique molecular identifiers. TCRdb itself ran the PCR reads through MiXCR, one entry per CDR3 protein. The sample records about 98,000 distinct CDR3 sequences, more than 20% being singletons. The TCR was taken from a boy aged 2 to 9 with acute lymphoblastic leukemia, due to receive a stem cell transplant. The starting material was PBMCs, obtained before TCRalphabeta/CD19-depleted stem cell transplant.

The CDR3 is CASSPTLGADEQYF. The CDR3 DNA is TGCGCCAGCAGCCCCACGTTGGGGGCGGACGAGCAGTACTTC. This chain uses TRBV5-1 with TRBJ2-7, with a weak D call TRBD1 (6 bases). Trimming shortened V by 4 bases and J by 5 bases, and 16 bases separated the two germline ends. Germline V gives CDR1 SGHRS, CDR2 YFSETQ. This CDR3 contains 14 residues.